The 19 T cell receptor beta chains below were found in one sample sequenced in a study of T cell responses to AZD1222 COVID-19 vaccine. The data were produced by immunoSEQ multiplex PCR, yet TCRdb's version contains in-frame clones alone and is incomplete. There are about 69,000 clones in the sample; 86% occur only once, and about 2.5% lies in the top ten. The source was peripheral blood, collected on day 0 of AZD1222 vaccination. The receptors stem from an adult in good health.

The chain uses TRBV28 and TRBJ2-7; D is perhaps TRBD2 (5 bases). There are 12 residues in the CDR3. The germline V gene has CDR1 MDHEN and CDR2 SYDVKM. V gave up 6 bases and J gave up 6 bases, with 12 bases separating them. In DNA form, the CDR3 reads TGTGCCAGCAGGTCTAACAGCGGCGAGCAGTACTTC. Translating it yields CASRSNSGEQYF.

The V call is TRBV27, the J call TRBJ1-4; perhaps TRBD1 as D (5 bases). Germline-derived CDR1 and CDR2 are MNHEY and SMNVEV (reference sequence). The CDR3 runs 15 residues. V was pared by 4 bases and J by 9 bases, with 18 bases between. The CDR3 coding sequence is TGTGCCAGCAGTTGGGGACCAGTGTCAGGGAAAAAACTGTTTTTT. It yields the protein CASSWGPVSGKKLFF.

J is TRBJ1-4 and V is TRBV28; a weak D match, TRBD1 (6 bases). V was cut by 3 bases and J by 5 bases, with 13 bases left in between. The CDR3 runs to 15 residues. Per germline, CDR1 MDHEN and CDR2 SYDVKM. This CDR3 is CASSFWGAGNEKLFF. CDR3 DNA sequence: TGTGCCAGCAGTTTTTGGGGGGCAGGGAATGAAAAACTGTTTTTT.

This clone was seen a single time. The chain has TRBV15 and TRBJ2-7, with TRBD2 identical over 7 bases. There are 15 residues in the CDR3. V was pared by 3 bases and J by 3 bases, with 8 bases of the junction left unmatched. Looked up from germline, CDR1 is LNHNV and CDR2 is YYDKDF (reference sequence). For the CDR3, the DNA is TGTGCCACCAGCAGCCGTCCCGGGGGGAACTACGAGCAGTACTTC. This encodes CATSSRPGGNYEQYF.

The chain links TRBV18 to TRBJ1-6, with 7 nucleotides matching TRBD1. Germline-derived CDR1 and CDR2 are KGHSH and LQKENI. There are 15 residues in the CDR3. After removal of 5 bases from V and 7 bases from J, the junction contained 8 bases not matched to a gene. The CDR3 DNA sequence: TGTGCCAGCTCATTATCGGACAGGCAGAATTCACCCCTCCACTTT. It codes for CASSLSDRQNSPLHF.

CDR3 loop: CASSDIAGPNEKLFF. The CDR3 coding sequence is TGTGCCAGCAGTGACATCGCAGGGCCTAATGAAAAACTGTTTTTT. The chain recombines TRBV6-4 with TRBJ1-4; weak D call: TRBD1 (5 bases). The CDR3 is 15 amino acids. Germline V CDR1 and CDR2: MRHNA, SNTAGT. The germline V and J ends were trimmed by 2 bases and 3 bases, with 10 bases remaining between them.

The V gene is TRBV18, the J gene TRBJ1-1; D is undetermined. Trimming removed 3 bases from V and 1 base from J, with 0 bases in between. The CDR3 sequence is 11 residues long. Germline V gene sequence: CDR1 KGHSH, CDR2 LQKENI. In nucleotides, the CDR3 is TGTGCCAGCTCACCGAACACTGAAGCTTTCTTT. This codes for CASSPNTEAFF.

This chain links TRBV9 with TRBJ2-3; 10 bases agree with TRBD2. The V gene's germline CDR1 is SGDLS and CDR2 YYNGEE. The ends lost 0 bases at V and 2 bases at J; junction bases unmatched: 9. CDR3 length equals 18 residues. The chain's CDR3 is CASSVGLAGVGNTDTQYF. The CDR3 coding sequence is TGTGCCAGCAGCGTAGGCCTAGCGGGAGTGGGGAACACAGATACGCAGTATTTT. Using reference TRBV9 and TRBJ2-3 for the parts outside the CDR3, the full variable domain is DSGVTQTPKHLITATGQRVTLRCSPRSGDLSVYWYQQSLDQGLQFLIQYYNGEERAKGNILERFSAQQFPDLHSELNLSSLELGDSALYFCASSVGLAGVGNTDTQYFGPGTRLTVL.

The chain uses TRBV5-1 and TRBJ2-2; 7 bases match TRBD1. Unmatched junction bases numbered 10, after V lost 4 bases and J lost 7 bases. Germline CDR1 and CDR2: SGHRS and YFSETQ. The CDR3 is made up of 15 amino acids. CDR3 protein: CASSKRQGWGGELFF. CDR3 DNA sequence: TGCGCCAGCAGCAAAAGACAGGGTTGGGGCGGGGAGCTGTTTTTT.

This chain uses TRBV6-2 or TRBV6-3 with TRBJ2-5, with 9 nucleotides matching TRBD2. The V segment lost 1 base and the J segment 3 bases; nucleotides outside the gene matches: 3. Germline V gene lookup returns CDR1 MNHEY and CDR2 SVGEGT. This CDR3 has 15 residues. Here the CDR3 DNA reads TGTGCCAGCAGTTACTGGCGGGGGGGCGAAGAGACCCAGTACTTC. This sequence encodes CASSYWRGGEETQYF.

The rearrangement uses TRBV4-1 and TRBJ2-1, with 8 bases fitting TRBD2. Per germline, CDR1 MGHRA and CDR2 YSYEKL. The trim removed 4 bases at V and 3 bases at J, leaving 5 bases unmatched. This CDR3 is 15 amino acids long. CDR3 coding DNA: TGCGCCAGCAGCCCCGAGCGGGGGAGCTACAATGAGCAGTTCTTC. Translating gives CASSPERGSYNEQFF.

This sequence joins TRBV18 and TRBJ1-1; D not certain. Germline V gene data show CDR1 as KGHSH and CDR2 as LQKENI. V lost 0 bases to trimming and J lost 0 bases, with 8 bases between them. This CDR3 is built from 15 residues. The CDR3 loop reads CASSPPRGLNTEAFF. The CDR3 coding sequence is TGTGCCAGCTCACCACCAAGAGGGTTGAACACTGAAGCTTTCTTT.

The chain has TRBV7-2 and TRBJ2-7; 7 bases align to TRBD1. Trimming took 2 bases from V and 1 from J; bases not matched to a gene: 5. The length of the CDR3 is 15 residues. Germline V gives CDR1 SGHTA, CDR2 FQGNSA. The CDR3: CASSLQGTASYEQYF. The CDR3 DNA reads TGTGCCAGCAGCTTACAGGGGACAGCATCCTACGAGCAGTACTTC.

V usage is TRBV2 and J usage is TRBJ2-2; 9 bases are a match to TRBD2. V shed 1 base and J 4 bases; nucleotides not matched to a gene: 4. Germline V gene data show CDR1 as SNHLY and CDR2 as FYNNEI. The CDR3 loop spans 16 amino acids. The CDR3: CASSEVLAGSTGELFF. In nucleotides, the CDR3 is TGTGCCAGCAGTGAAGTTCTAGCGGGATCCACCGGGGAGCTGTTTTTT.

The rearrangement links TRBV27 to TRBJ2-7; unclear D gene. Germline V gene data show CDR1 as MNHEY and CDR2 as SMNVEV (reference sequence). This CDR3 has 13 amino acids. V lost 3 bases and J lost 6, with 12 bases in between. DNA for the CDR3: TGTGCCAGCAGTTTTGGCGTAGGCATCGAGCAGTACTTC. This translates into CASSFGVGIEQYF.

This chain uses TRBV2 with TRBJ2-2; 8 nucleotides agree with TRBD1. Looked up from germline, CDR1 is SNHLY and CDR2 is FYNNEI. This CDR3 has 17 amino acids. J lost 6 bases, V lost 0 bases, and 9 bases had no gene match. The CDR3 DNA reads TGTGCCAGCAGTGAAGCTGGGACAGGTAGAGTCGCCGGGGAGCTGTTTTTT. Encoded protein: CASSEAGTGRVAGELFF.

The chain carries TRBV9 and TRBJ2-1; D is possibly TRBD1 (5 bases). Trimming stripped 4 bases from V and 7 bases from J, with 21 bases between. The CDR3 length is 16 residues. In germline, CDR1 is SGDLS, CDR2 YYNGEE. The CDR3 DNA follows: TGTGCCAGCAGCCCCCAACGTAGTAGGGGCGAAAATGAGCAGTTCTTC. Amino acid sequence: CASSPQRSRGENEQFF.

V usage is TRBV3-1 (or the pseudogene TRBV3-2) and J usage is TRBJ1-1; D is unclear. CDR1 LGHDT and CDR2 YNNKEL come from the germline V gene (reference sequence). Trimming cost V 4 bases and J 0 bases, with 12 bases left between them. The CDR3 loop spans 15 amino acids. The CDR3 spells CASSPGVGLNTEAFF. The CDR3 coding sequence is TGTGCCAGCAGCCCCGGCGTCGGGCTGAACACTGAAGCTTTCTTT.

This clone was observed a few times. In DNA, the CDR3 is TGTGCCAGCAGCTTTTCCGGACCCACTGAAGCTTTCTTT. Residues: CASSFSGPTEAFF. This chain joins TRBV7-8 and TRBJ1-1; D is uncertain. This CDR3 has 13 amino acids. Germline CDR1 reads SGHVS; CDR2 reads FQNEAQ. Trimming removed 3 bases at V and 4 bases at J, with 9 bases between.